A single sample is the source of the 29 T cell receptor beta chains below, sequenced in a study of blood T cell repertoires in COVID-19. The method was immunoSEQ multiplex PCR; TCRdb's version includes in-frame clones alone and lacks a portion of them. The table records 150,000 to 200,000 clones, over 70% of them present only once. Sequencing was done on a sample of peripheral blood. Receptors originate from a man aged 55 to 70 with active or convalescent COVID-19.

The chain uses TRBV30 and TRBJ1-2; D unclear. The V end lost 0 bases, the J end lost 4 bases, and 12 bases lay between the germline ends. Germline assignment: CDR1 GTSNPN and CDR2 SVGIG (reference sequence). The CDR3 is made up of 14 amino acids. The CDR3 region is CAWSVGLEGYGYTF. The CDR3 bases are TGTGCCTGGAGTGTGGGTTTGGAGGGCTATGGCTACACCTTC.

The chain employs TRBV19 and TRBJ2-3, with D possibly matching TRBD2 (6 bases). Per the germline V gene, CDR1 is LNHDA and CDR2 is SQIVND (reference sequence). The CDR3 has 14 amino acids. Trimming pared 7 bases from V and 1 base from J, leaving 12 bases between. CDR3: CASTGGFRTDTQYF. For the CDR3, the DNA is TGTGCCAGTACCGGGGGATTTCGCACAGATACGCAGTATTTT.

The V gene is TRBV19, the J gene TRBJ2-3; D may be TRBD2 (6 bases). Trimming removed 2 bases at V and 6 bases at J, with 15 bases between. Germline V gene sequence: CDR1 LNHDA, CDR2 SQIVND (reference sequence). The CDR3 extends over 15 amino acids. The CDR3 loop is CASSISGLPLDTQYF. In nucleotides, the CDR3 is TGTGCCAGTAGTATAAGCGGGCTCCCCTTGGATACGCAGTATTTT.

V gene TRBV7-2 combines with J gene TRBJ2-7; D is uncertain. The V gene's germline CDR1 is SGHTA and CDR2 FQGNSA. V lost 5 bases, J lost 5 bases, and 7 bases lay in between. This CDR3 comprises 11 residues. CDR3 DNA: TGTGCCAGCAGCCCGCTAGACGAGCAGTACTTC. Amino acid sequence: CASSPLDEQYF.

The chain links TRBV10-3 to TRBJ1-2; D uncertain. CDR3 length equals 14 residues. Germline CDR1 is ENHRY and CDR2 is SYGVKD. V lost 4 bases to trimming and J lost 3 bases, with 12 bases between them. This chain's CDR3 is CAISGGGVDYGYTF. CDR3 DNA: TGTGCCATCAGTGGCGGTGGCGTGGACTATGGCTACACCTTC.

The chain links TRBV7-9 to TRBJ2-7; D possibly corresponds to TRBD2 (5 bases). The V end was cut by 3 bases, the J end by 4 bases, with 10 bases between. This CDR3 contains 13 residues. Germline-derived CDR1 and CDR2 are SEHNR and FQNEAQ (reference sequence). Here the CDR3 DNA reads TGTGCCAGCAGCTTGGGCAGGACTTACGAGCAGTACTTC. It codes for CASSLGRTYEQYF.

Notes on this clone: The junction differs from germline at one of its ends, possibly a read error. The genes are TRBV18 and TRBJ2-5; 9 positions agree with TRBD2. The length of the CDR3 is 13 residues. Germline CDR1 reads KGHSH; CDR2 reads LQKENI. CDR3 nucleotide sequence: TGTGCCAGCTCACCGGGGACTAGCCCCCCCGGGGACTTC. Translated: CASSPGTSPPGDF.

The chain uses TRBV6-6 and TRBJ2-3, with D uncertain. V was cut by 2 bases and J by 0 bases, with 9 bases left in between. Germline CDR1 reads MNHNY; CDR2 reads SVGAGI (reference sequence). The CDR3 extends over 15 amino acids. CDR3 nucleotides: TGTGCCAGCAGTTACGAAGCGTATAGCACAGATACGCAGTATTTT. This gives the protein CASSYEAYSTDTQYF.

This clone has only a few counts. The V gene is TRBV6-5, the J gene TRBJ2-2; D is perhaps TRBD2 (6 bases). The CDR3 has 15 residues. Germline V gene sequence: CDR1 MNHEY, CDR2 SVGAGI. V was cut by 6 bases and J by 2 bases, with 13 bases left in between. CDR3 DNA: TGTGCCAGCAGCCGCGGGGACTTAAACACCGGGGAGCTGTTTTTT. It translates to CASSRGDLNTGELFF.

This chain joins TRBV5-6 and TRBJ2-7, with 7 bases that match TRBD1. The junction had 7 bases not matched to a gene; V was cut back by 4 bases and J by 0 bases. Germline CDR1 SGHDT, CDR2 YYEEEE. The CDR3 has 15 amino acids. CDR3: CASSVGTGVSYEQYF. The CDR3 nucleotides read TGTGCCAGCAGCGTGGGTACAGGGGTCTCCTACGAGCAGTACTTC.

This rearrangement joins TRBV7-2 to TRBJ2-2, with D possibly TRBD2 on 6 matching bases. V was clipped by 9 bases and J by 4 bases, with 21 bases between them. The CDR3 loop spans 16 amino acids. Germline CDR1 and CDR2: SGHTA and FQGNSA. CDR3 sequence reads: CASVSGSGYSTGELFF. DNA of the CDR3: TGTGCCAGTGTTAGCGGCAGCGGATATTCCACCGGGGAGCTGTTTTTT.

This chain uses TRBV19 with TRBJ2-5, with a weak D call TRBD1 (6 bases). The germline V gene encodes CDR1 LNHDA and CDR2 SQIVND (reference sequence). Trimming cost V 10 bases and J 3 bases, with 15 bases left between them. The CDR3 length is 13 residues. CDR3 region: CATSRAGEETQYF. The DNA for the CDR3 is TGTGCCACATCTAGGGCAGGGGAAGAGACCCAGTACTTC.

V usage is TRBV7-9 and J usage is TRBJ1-2, with D hard to call. The germline gives CDR1 SEHNR, CDR2 FQNEAQ (reference sequence). V was trimmed by 6 bases and J by 1 base, leaving 6 bases between them. The CDR3 is 12 residues long. CDR3 DNA: TGTGCCAGCAGTTCCGGTAACTATGGCTACACCTTC. Protein product: CASSSGNYGYTF.

V is TRBV5-6 and J is TRBJ1-6; D unresolved. The germline V gene encodes CDR1 SGHDT and CDR2 YYEEEE. V lost 4 bases and J 8 bases, leaving 25 bases between the germline ends. This CDR3 contains 18 residues. CDR3: CASSDFTETRLKYSPLHF. Written as DNA, the CDR3 is TGTGCCAGCAGCGACTTCACCGAGACCCGTCTTAAGTATTCACCCCTCCACTTT.

The chain has TRBV21-1 and TRBJ1-5; the D call of TRBD1 is as the table states it, not checked on the DNA. TRBV21-1 is described as a pseudogene. The CDR3 totals 14 residues. The CDR3 region has the DNA TGTGCCAGCAGCCACCGACAGGGTGAAAAGCCCCAGCATTTT. The encoded protein is CASSHRQGEKPQHF.

The gene calls are TRBV23-1 and TRBJ2-1; 10 bases fit TRBD1. TRBV23-1 has ORF status, its function being uncertain. Trimming removed 3 bases from V and 6 bases from J; junction bases left unmatched: 8. The CDR3 sequence is 16 residues long. CDR3 sequence: CASSQDGQGGGNEQFF. CDR3 coding DNA: TGCGCCAGCAGTCAGGACGGACAGGGGGGCGGCAATGAGCAGTTCTTC.

This clone was observed a few times. The chain joins TRBV7-8 to TRBJ2-7; D may be TRBD1 (7 bases). Germline CDR1 reads SGHVS; CDR2 reads FQNEAQ. CDR3 length: 14 residues. Trimming stripped 4 bases from V and 0 bases from J, with 10 bases between. CDR3 protein: CASSSRGDSYEQYF. CDR3 DNA: TGTGCCAGCAGCTCCAGGGGGGACTCCTACGAGCAGTACTTC.

The chain's CDR3 is CASSIAPTGTIYGYTF. CDR3 in DNA: TGTGCCAGTAGTATAGCCCCGACAGGGACGATCTATGGCTACACCTTC. This chain uses TRBV19 with TRBJ1-2; 7 bases are shared with TRBD1. Losses at the gene ends were 1 base for V and 4 bases for J; bases not matched to a gene: 9. CDR3 length: 16 amino acids. The germline CDR1 and CDR2 sequences are LNHDA and SQIVND (reference sequence).

This chain links TRBV7-8 with TRBJ2-5; no clear D. Germline CDR1 is SGHVS and CDR2 is FQNEAQ. The CDR3 covers 13 residues. Between the trimmed V and J ends, which lost 3 bases and 1 base, there was a span of 6 bases. The CDR3 DNA is TGTGCCAGCAGCTTCTCAGTCCAAGAGACCCAGTACTTC. Its protein is CASSFSVQETQYF.

The chain employs TRBV11-1 and TRBJ2-3; 12 nucleotides match TRBD2. After removal of 4 bases from V and 1 base from J, the junction contained 3 bases not matched to a gene. Germline CDR1 reads SGHAT; CDR2 reads FQDESV (reference sequence). CDR3 length: 16 residues. The CDR3, as DNA: TGTGCCAGCAGCTCCCGACTAGCGGGAGGCACAGATACGCAGTATTTT. The encoded protein is CASSSRLAGGTDTQYF.

This sequence joins TRBV6-5 and TRBJ1-5, with 7 bases matching TRBD1. There are 15 residues in the CDR3. The J segment lost 4 bases and the V segment lost 2 bases, leaving 5 bases of the junction unmatched. Germline V lookup: CDR1 MNHEY, CDR2 SVGAGI. CDR3 DNA sequence: TGTGCCAGCAGTTACGGGGCAGGGGGGAATCAGCCCCAGCATTTT. It is translated as CASSYGAGGNQPQHF.

This chain joins TRBV28 and TRBJ2-7; D may be TRBD2 (6 bases). Germline CDR1 reads MDHEN; CDR2 reads SYDVKM. Between the trimmed V and J ends, which lost 0 bases and 6 bases, there was a span of 9 bases. CDR3 length: 13 residues. The CDR3 spells CASSLWQGGEQYF. CDR3 DNA: TGTGCCAGCAGTTTATGGCAGGGAGGCGAGCAGTACTTC. Supplemented by reference TRBV28 and TRBJ2-7, the full variable domain reads DVKVTQSSRYLVKRTGEKVFLECVQDMDHENMFWYRQDPGLGLRLIYFSYDVKMKEKGDIPEGYSVSREKKERFSLILESASTNQTSMYLCASSLWQGGEQYFGPGTRLTVT.

The V gene is TRBV12-3 or TRBV12-4, the J gene TRBJ1-6, with 7 bases aligning to TRBD1. The V and J ends lost 5 bases and 9 bases, in that order; junction bases with no gene match: 4. CDR3 length: 13 amino acids. The CDR3 coding sequence is TGTGCCAGCAGTCGACAGGGTGGTTCACCCCTCCACTTT. Its translation: CASSRQGGSPLHF.

This clone has at least ten counts. The chain couples TRBV5-1 to TRBJ2-2; no definite D call. Germline V gene data show CDR1 as SGHRS and CDR2 as YFSETQ. The CDR3 runs to 13 residues. The ends were cut back, 0 bases at V and 7 bases at J, with 7 bases in the middle. CDR3 bases: TGCGCCAGCAGCTTGGAACTTAACGGGGAGCTGTTTTTT. Translating gives CASSLELNGELFF.

V gene TRBV6-5 combines with J gene TRBJ2-6, with 9 bases that match TRBD2. The CDR3 has 15 amino acids. V trimming: 7 bases; J trimming: 4 bases; junction bases outside the gene matches: 5. Germline loops: CDR1 MNHEY, CDR2 SVGAGI. CDR3 residues: CASKAGGAGANVLTF. The DNA for the CDR3 is TGTGCCAGCAAGGCGGGAGGGGCCGGGGCCAACGTCCTGACTTTC.

This clone has only one observation. V gene TRBV30 combines with J gene TRBJ2-1; 7 nucleotides line up with TRBD2. Trimming removed 0 bases from V and 6 bases from J; junction bases left unmatched: 5. Germline CDR1 reads GTSNPN; CDR2 reads SVGIG (reference sequence). The length of the CDR3 is 14 residues. The CDR3 DNA reads as TGTGCCTGGAGTGTAGGCGGGAGCACCAATGAGCAGTTCTTC. It codes for CAWSVGGSTNEQFF.

V and J are TRBV9 and TRBJ2-7; 10 bases fit TRBD1. The trim removed 3 bases at V and 3 bases at J, leaving 9 bases unmatched. The CDR3 has 16 amino acids. The V gene's germline CDR1 is SGDLS and CDR2 YYNGEE. CDR3 in amino acids: CASSAGPGQGIYEQYF. The CDR3 DNA reads as TGTGCCAGCAGCGCCGGGCCGGGACAGGGGATCTACGAGCAGTACTTC.

The chain employs TRBV5-1 and TRBJ2-5, with D possibly matching TRBD2 (6 bases). The CDR3 has 14 amino acids. V shed 4 bases and J shed 1 base, with 11 bases lying between them. Germline V gene data show CDR1 as SGHRS and CDR2 as YFSETQ. The CDR3 sequence is CASSRRGIQETQYF. For the CDR3, the DNA is TGCGCCAGCAGCCGGAGGGGTATCCAAGAGACCCAGTACTTC.

The J gene is TRBJ2-5, the V gene TRBV12-3 or TRBV12-4, with 8 bases lining up with TRBD2. With 10 bases clipped from V and 1 base from J, the junction kept 5 bases outside the gene matches. The CDR3 runs to 13 residues. CDR3 sequence (DNA): TGTGCCATCGGGAGGGGGAGCCAAGAGACCCAGTACTTC. Encoded protein: CAIGRGSQETQYF.